A few counts support the clone carrying this T cell receptor (beta chain). TCRdb redid the calling of the PCR reads with MiXCR, one entry per CDR3 protein. This table has over a thousand distinct CDR3 sequences, 65% to 80% appearing once. The entry originates in a study of regulatory and conventional T cells in breast cancer. Germline CDR1 is SGHTA and CDR2 is FQGNSA. V lost 6 bases and J 11 bases, leaving 20 bases between the germline ends. CDR3 size: 13 residues. The chain carries TRBV7-2 and TRBJ2-7; D perhaps matches TRBD2 (5 bases). This sequence originates from a female donor in good health. The sequencing sample was made of regulatory T cells from blood. CDR3 bases: TGTGCCAGCAGTTTCAACGAGGGCAGTGGAGAGTACTTC. It encodes CASSFNEGSGEYF.